Listed here are 27 T cell receptor beta chains from one sample, sequenced in a study of blood T cell repertoires in COVID-19. The protocol was immunoSEQ multiplex PCR, while the TCRdb copy is restricted to in-frame clones and leaves out a portion. The sample consists of about 300,000 clones, more than 70% of them appearing once. What was sequenced was peripheral blood. The receptors were gathered from a woman aged 50 to 60 with acute or convalescent COVID-19.

The sample holds one count of this clone. This chain connects TRBV11-2 to TRBJ1-2; no reliable D call. Germline assignment: CDR1 SGHAT and CDR2 FQNNGV. The CDR3 length is 14 residues. Deletions cut 0 bases from V and 5 bases from J, with 10 bases between. DNA for the CDR3: TGTGCCAGCAGCTTAGATTTCGGAGTTTATGGCTACACCTTC. Its protein is CASSLDFGVYGYTF. Full variable domain (outside the CDR3, taken from reference TRBV11-2 and TRBJ1-2): EAGVAQSPRYKIIEKRQSVAFWCNPISGHATLYWYQQILGQGPKLLIQFQNNGVVDDSQLPKDRFSAERLKGVDSTLKIQPAKLEDSAVYLCASSLDFGVYGYTFGSGTRLTVV.

The rearrangement joins TRBV19 to TRBJ2-5; perhaps TRBD2 as D (5 bases). V lost 2 bases and J 5 bases, leaving 9 bases between the germline ends. The CDR3 runs to 13 residues. Looked up from germline, CDR1 is LNHDA and CDR2 is SQIVND (reference sequence). CDR3: CASSIFGMETQYF. The CDR3 DNA follows: TGTGCCAGTAGTATATTCGGGATGGAGACCCAGTACTTC.

The rearrangement uses TRBV3-1 (or the pseudogene TRBV3-2) and TRBJ2-3, with TRBD2 as a possible D gene (5 bases). V lost 0 bases, J lost 2 bases, and 6 bases lay in between. Per germline, CDR1 LGHDT and CDR2 YNNKEL (reference sequence). This CDR3 comprises 14 residues. The CDR3 reads CASSQETITDTQYF. The CDR3 DNA follows: TGTGCCAGCAGCCAAGAGACTATCACAGATACGCAGTATTTT.

Worth noting for this clone: Other DNA sequences from this sample encode an identical CDR3 as well. The CDR3 sequence is CASSSRDRDYEQYF. Written as DNA, the CDR3 is TGTGCCAGTAGTTCCCGGGACAGGGACTACGAGCAGTACTTC. The genes are TRBV19 and TRBJ2-7; 9 bases align to TRBD1. CDR3 length: 14 residues. Per germline, CDR1 LNHDA and CDR2 SQIVND (reference sequence). Unmatched junction bases numbered 5, after V lost 5 bases and J lost 3 bases.

This clone was seen a handful of times. The junction does not match germline at one end; this may be a read error. The V and J genes are TRBV2 and TRBJ2-7, with 8 bases lining up with TRBD1. Germline CDR1 and CDR2: SNHLY and FYNNEI. CDR3 length: 13 amino acids. The CDR3 nucleotides are TGTGCCAGCAGGACTCAAACCGGGACAGGTCTCCTCTTC. It translates to CASRTQTGTGLLF. Full variable domain (rest looked up from reference TRBV2 and TRBJ2-7): EPEVTQTPSHQVTQMGQEVILRCVPISNHLYFYWYRQILGQKVEFLVSFYNNEISEKSEIFDDQFSVERPDGSNFTLKIRSTKLEDSAMYFCASRTQTGTGLLFGPGTRLTVT.

This rearrangement joins TRBV5-1 to TRBJ1-5; D is possibly TRBD1 (5 bases). Germline lookup yields CDR1 SGHRS and CDR2 YFSETQ. CDR3 size: 13 residues. V was pared by 3 bases and J by 3 bases, with 7 bases between. The CDR3 DNA reads TGCGCCAGCAGCTGGACACCCAATCAGCCCCAGCATTTT. Protein sequence: CASSWTPNQPQHF.

V usage is TRBV5-1 and J usage is TRBJ2-7; TRBD2 might be the D (6 bases). V was shortened by 0 bases and J by 3 bases, with 16 bases between the two germline ends. CDR1 and CDR2 from the germline V gene are SGHRS and YFSETQ. There are 16 residues in the CDR3. For the CDR3, the DNA is TGCGCCAGCAGCTTGGAGGCGGCTAGCGCGTACTACGAGCAGTACTTC. This sequence encodes CASSLEAASAYYEQYF.

This sequence joins TRBV7-9 and TRBJ1-2; D gene ambiguous. The CDR3 length is 12 residues. Germline V gives CDR1 SEHNR, CDR2 FQNEAQ (reference sequence). Trimming left V 7 bases short and J 4 bases short, with 10 bases between. The DNA for the CDR3 is TGTGCCAGCAATAGAGAGTCCTATGGCTACACCTTC. Translation: CASNRESYGYTF.

The J gene is TRBJ2-7, the V gene TRBV3-1 (or the pseudogene TRBV3-2); 8 bases are a match to TRBD2. V shed 3 bases and J 6 bases; nucleotides not matched to a gene: 10. CDR3 length: 15 amino acids. Germline V gives CDR1 LGHDT, CDR2 YNNKEL (reference sequence). The CDR3 DNA is TGTGCCAGCAGCCAGACTCCGGGACTAGATGGCGAGCAGTACTTC. It codes for CASSQTPGLDGEQYF.

The chain has TRBV7-9 and TRBJ1-1; D gene unclear. The CDR3 sequence is 16 residues long. The V gene lost 1 base and the J gene lost 3 bases, with 15 bases spanning the gap. CDR1 is SEHNR, CDR2 FQNEAQ, per germline (reference sequence). The CDR3 here is CASSLDHMAGDTEAFF. The CDR3 bases are TGTGCCAGCAGCTTAGATCACATGGCCGGGGACACTGAAGCTTTCTTT. The full variable domain, with the rest looked up from reference TRBV7-9 and TRBJ1-1, is DTGVSQNPRHKITKRGQNVTFRCDPISEHNRLYWYRQTLGQGPEFLTYFQNEAQLEKSRLLSDRFSAERPKGSFSTLEIQRTEQGDSAMYLCASSLDHMAGDTEAFFGQGTRLTVV.

Of note for this clone: Given the absence of the conserved phenylalanine or tryptophan at the CDR3 end, a read error is likely. The DNA is left out, because the CDR3 cannot be placed on it with certainty; the CDR3 is given as TCRdb lists it. CDR3 protein: CASRGQGPLSSL. V usage is TRBV2 and J usage is TRBJ1-4; the D call of TRBD1 is as the table states it, not checked on the DNA. From its first to its last residue, the CDR3 has 12 amino acids. Per germline, CDR1 SNHLY and CDR2 FYNNEI.

The rearrangement links TRBV10-3 to TRBJ2-3; 9 bases are a match to TRBD1. Per the germline V gene, CDR1 is ENHRY and CDR2 is SYGVKD. V gave up 1 base and J gave up 11 bases; unmatched junction bases: 16. This CDR3 region has 17 residues. The CDR3 DNA sequence: TGTGCCATCAGTGAGTTAGGGTGGGACAGGGTGCAGGCGGAGCAGTATTTT. Its protein product is CAISELGWDRVQAEQYF.

The rearrangement joins TRBV3-1 (or the pseudogene TRBV3-2) to TRBJ1-2; a possible D gene is TRBD1 (5 bases). CDR1 and CDR2 from the germline V gene are LGHDT and YNNKEL (reference sequence). The germline V and J ends were trimmed by 6 bases and 7 bases, with 15 bases remaining between them. The CDR3 is 13 amino acids. The CDR3 DNA reads TGTGCCAGCAGTTCGGCGGGGCGGGGTGGCTACACCTTC. It yields the protein CASSSAGRGGYTF.

This clone has only one observation. V gene TRBV19 combines with J gene TRBJ2-5; perhaps TRBD2 as D (5 bases). The CDR3 length is 12 residues. The V gene's germline CDR1 is LNHDA and CDR2 SQIVND (reference sequence). The ends were cut back, 3 bases at V and 7 bases at J, with 9 bases in the middle. CDR3 protein: CASSMVGGTQYF. The CDR3 DNA follows: TGTGCCAGTAGTATGGTCGGAGGGACCCAGTACTTC.

The gene calls are TRBV6-5 and TRBJ1-1, with D possibly matching TRBD1 (5 bases). V dropped 6 bases and J dropped 0 bases, with 14 bases sitting between them. Germline V gene lookup returns CDR1 MNHEY and CDR2 SVGAGI. CDR3 size: 15 residues. CDR3 loop: CASRNLGPLNTEAFF. The CDR3 nucleotides are TGTGCCAGCAGAAATTTGGGGCCACTGAACACTGAAGCTTTCTTT.

This clone was seen just once. The gene calls are TRBV6-4 and TRBJ1-2; possibly TRBD1 for D (6 bases). This CDR3 has 13 residues. Germline lookup yields CDR1 MRHNA and CDR2 SNTAGT. V gave up 5 bases and J gave up 4 bases, with 11 bases separating them. The CDR3 loop is CASSSDSGYGYTF. The CDR3, as DNA: TGTGCCAGCAGTTCGGACAGCGGCTATGGCTACACCTTC.

Worth noting for this clone: The sample contains more than one DNA sequence encoding this CDR3. Here the CDR3 DNA reads TGTGCCAGCCGAAGGGGGGGATACACTGAAGCTTTCTTT. This encodes CASRRGGYTEAFF. The chain couples TRBV25-1 to TRBJ1-1; possibly TRBD1 for D (6 bases). CDR3 size: 13 residues. Per germline, CDR1 MGHDK and CDR2 SYGVNS. V was clipped by 8 bases and J by 3 bases, with 13 bases between them.

The chain has TRBV4-1 and TRBJ1-1, with a tentative D call TRBD1 (6 bases). The germline gives CDR1 MGHRA, CDR2 YSYEKL. The CDR3 consists of 13 residues. V dropped 4 bases and J dropped 7 bases, with 13 bases sitting between them. DNA for the CDR3: TGCGCCAGCAGCCCGAAAATGGACAGTGAAGCTTTCTTT. It encodes CASSPKMDSEAFF.

The chain combines TRBV5-1 with TRBJ2-2; the D gene is possibly TRBD1 (6 bases). Trimming shortened V by 7 bases and J by 1 base, and 11 bases separated the two germline ends. This CDR3 region has 14 residues. Per the germline V gene, CDR1 is SGHRS and CDR2 is YFSETQ. The CDR3 nucleotides read TGCGCCAGCTGGGGGCTAGGGAACACCGGGGAGCTGTTTTTT. Its protein product is CASWGLGNTGELFF.

This chain links TRBV7-9 with TRBJ1-2; TRBD1 might be the D (6 bases). Germline V gives CDR1 SEHNR, CDR2 FQNEAQ (reference sequence). Between the trimmed V and J ends, which lost 3 bases and 3 bases, there was a span of 11 bases. The CDR3 has 14 residues. CDR3 loop: CASSLQGPHYGYTF. In DNA, the CDR3 is TGTGCCAGCAGCTTGCAGGGGCCGCACTATGGCTACACCTTC.

V usage is TRBV6-5 and J usage is TRBJ2-7; 9 positions match TRBD1. From germline, CDR1 is MNHEY and CDR2 SVGAGI. The CDR3 length is 14 residues. The J segment lost 3 bases and the V segment lost 0 bases, leaving 0 bases of the junction unmatched. CDR3 protein: CASSYSTGGYEQYV. CDR3 sequence (DNA): TGTGCCAGCAGTTACTCGACAGGGGGCTACGAGCAGTACGTC.

The sample holds one count of this clone. The V gene is TRBV28, the J gene TRBJ1-5, with TRBD1 as a possible D gene (5 bases). This CDR3 spans 12 amino acids. CDR1 MDHEN and CDR2 SYDVKM come from the germline V gene. Trimming cost V 11 bases and J 2 bases, with 10 bases left between them. CDR3 nucleotide sequence: TGTGCCGGACAAACAGGCAATCAGCCCCAGCATTTT. It specifies CAGQTGNQPQHF.

CDR3 amino acids: CASSPERGSREQYF. CDR3 nucleotides: TGTGCCAGCAGCCCCGAACGGGGATCTCGCGAGCAGTACTTC. This chain joins TRBV7-6 and TRBJ2-7; D might be TRBD2 (5 bases). CDR3 size: 14 residues. V was shortened by 5 bases and J by 6 bases, with 17 bases between the two germline ends. From germline, CDR1 is SGHVS and CDR2 FNYEAQ.

This clone was observed a few times. The rearrangement joins TRBV5-1 to TRBJ2-5, with a tentative D call TRBD2 (5 bases). V lost 1 base to trimming and J lost 1 base, with 11 bases between them. Germline CDR1 SGHRS, CDR2 YFSETQ. CDR3 length: 15 amino acids. Written as DNA, the CDR3 is TGCGCCAGCAGCTTGTTATCGACTACCCAAGAGACCCAGTACTTC. Translating gives CASSLLSTTQETQYF.

The CDR3: CASSQRASGTNEKLFF. The CDR3 DNA reads as TGTGCCAGCAGCCAGAGGGCTTCAGGAACTAATGAAAAACTGTTTTTT. The chain links TRBV5-6 to TRBJ1-4; no reliable D call. The CDR3 runs to 16 residues. Trimming took off 4 bases at V and 1 base at J, with 14 bases between the two ends. Germline assignment: CDR1 SGHDT and CDR2 YYEEEE.

V gene TRBV3-1 (or the pseudogene TRBV3-2) combines with J gene TRBJ2-5; 9 nucleotides align to TRBD2. The CDR3 totals 15 residues. V trimming: 1 base; J trimming: 3 bases; junction bases outside the gene matches: 3. CDR1 and CDR2 (germline): LGHDT, YNNKEL (reference sequence). The CDR3 coding sequence is TGTGCCAGCAGCCAAGCTGTAGCGGGGGAAGAGACCCAGTACTTC. Its translation is CASSQAVAGEETQYF.

The chain couples TRBV5-4 to TRBJ1-1; no definite D call. The CDR3 loop spans 13 amino acids. The germline CDR1 and CDR2 sequences are SGHNT and YYREEE (reference sequence). V lost 4 bases and J 0 bases, leaving 7 bases between the germline ends. The CDR3 DNA reads as TGTGCCAGCAGCAACGGGATGAACACTGAAGCTTTCTTT. Its protein product is CASSNGMNTEAFF.